The next 7 T cell receptor beta chains were all read from a single sample in a study of shared clonotypes between healthy human individuals (dated by TCRdb to 2019 to 2021). Library preparation was by the immunoSEQ multiplex PCR assay. Sourced from immuneACCESS, this table was stored by TCRdb with only in-frame sequences that have V and J called. A share of the clones is absent; for the studies checked, an unresolved V gene accounts for under half, and the remainder has no known explanation. Recorded for this sample are around 2.1 million clones; under 95% of them occurred a single time. The ten largest account for under 2% of the sample. CD8 naive samples were obtained by positive selection for CCR7 among CD45RO-negative cells, yielding a CD45RA+CCR7+ population from which TemRA cells were excluded. The sample comprised naive CD8+ T cells from PBMCs. The sample's cell subset or site, from its label and the paper: CD45RA+CCR7+. The receptors originated from a man aged 18 to 29 in good health. Some clones in this sample may be carry-over from other donors' samples.

Details on this clone: Other DNA sequences in this sample translate to the same CDR3. This sequence joins TRBV27 and TRBJ2-7, with a weak D call TRBD1 (6 bases). CDR3 length: 14 residues. Germline loops: CDR1 MNHEY, CDR2 SMNVEV (reference sequence). V dropped 3 bases and J dropped 0 bases, with 9 bases sitting between them. The CDR3, as DNA: TGTGCCAGCAGTTTGGGGGCCGGCTCCTACGAGCAGTACTTC. Its protein product is CASSLGAGSYEQYF.

The chain combines TRBV15 with TRBJ2-3, with 8 nucleotides matching TRBD2. With 1 base clipped from V and 3 bases from J, the junction kept 9 bases outside the gene matches. CDR1 is LNHNV, CDR2 YYDKDF, per germline (reference sequence). The CDR3 is 17 residues long. CDR3 region: CATSRGVSGRVTDTQYF. In DNA form, the CDR3 reads TGTGCCACCAGCAGAGGGGTCTCCGGGAGGGTAACAGATACGCAGTATTTT.

V and J are TRBV4-1 and TRBJ1-3; D is possibly TRBD1 (6 bases). Trimming removed 1 base from V and 0 bases from J, with 13 bases in between. The CDR3 contains 17 residues. Per the germline V gene, CDR1 is MGHRA and CDR2 is YSYEKL. The CDR3 region is CASSQAQGPVSGNTIYF. In DNA form, the CDR3 reads TGCGCCAGCAGCCAAGCACAGGGACCCGTCTCTGGAAACACCATATATTTT.

The rearrangement links TRBV5-6 to TRBJ2-1, with 13 bases that match TRBD2. CDR1 is SGHDT, CDR2 YYEEEE, per germline. V lost 4 bases, J lost 10 bases, and 11 bases stayed unmatched. This CDR3 contains 16 residues. Here the CDR3 reads CASSPGVGLAGDEQFF. The DNA of the CDR3 is TGTGCCAGCAGCCCTGGGGTAGGACTAGCGGGAGACGAGCAGTTCTTC.

The chain couples TRBV7-9 to TRBJ1-1; D call uncertain. This CDR3 contains 13 residues. Germline V CDR1 and CDR2: SEHNR, FQNEAQ (reference sequence). Trimming removed 7 bases from V and 1 base from J, with 10 bases in between. In nucleotides, the CDR3 is TGTGCCAGCAATCCTCCGACGAACACTGAAGCTTTCTTT. Protein sequence: CASNPPTNTEAFF.

The CDR3 sequence: CASSPGLGINEQFF. DNA of the CDR3: TGTGCCAGTAGTCCAGGGTTGGGGATTAATGAGCAGTTCTTC. The chain employs TRBV19 and TRBJ2-1; D perhaps matches TRBD1 (5 bases). With 5 bases removed from V and 7 bases from J, the gap between germline ends came to 15 bases. This CDR3 contains 14 residues. The V gene's germline CDR1 is LNHDA and CDR2 SQIVND (reference sequence).

Only one count was recorded for this clone. The chain combines TRBV27 with TRBJ1-5; maybe TRBD1 (5 bases). Germline V gene data show CDR1 as MNHEY and CDR2 as SMNVEV (reference sequence). The V and J ends lost 3 bases and 3 bases respectively, with 12 bases between them. This CDR3 region has 15 residues. CDR3 sequence: CASSLTGRFNQPQHF. The CDR3 DNA reads TGTGCCAGCAGTTTGACGGGACGCTTCAATCAGCCCCAGCATTTT.